The rows below give T cell receptor beta chains drawn from one sample of a study of OX40 agonist ivuxolimab in advanced cancers. Generated by immunoSEQ multiplex PCR, the TCRdb table keeps only in-frame clones and is missing some. Altogether approximately 58,000 clones are present, around 84% being singletons, with the ten largest covering 4.5% to 5.5%. The specimen comprised CD4+ or CD8+ T cells sorted from blood, sampled in a trial of the OX40 agonist ivuxolimab. All receptors come from an adult with an advanced solid tumor such as melanoma, head and neck, liver or kidney cancer. Each CDR3 is given with its conserved first and last residue. A D gene is named only where the DNA matches it firmly. The size of a clone is reported for some rows only, either as once, few or many, or as a class for expanded clones.

j_call v_call d_call clone_size cdr3_aa cdr3_nt
TRBJ2-7 TRBV7-8 TRBD1 - CASRKAGDRGLEQYF TGTGCCAGCAGGAAAGCAGGGGACAGGGGTCTCGAGCAGTACTTC
TRBJ2-3 TRBV9 TRBD2 once CASSVGTSGTSTDTQYF TGTGCCAGCAGCGTAGGGACTAGCGGGACTAGCACAGATACGCAGTATTTT
TRBJ2-7 TRBV2 TRBD2 - CASSEVGTTAYEQYF TGTGCCAGCAGTGAAGTTGGGACTACCGCCTACGAGCAGTACTTC
TRBJ2-7 TRBV7-2 TRBD2 - CASSLGSGTSGYEQYF TGTGCCAGCAGCTTAGGGTCCGGGACTAGCGGGTACGAGCAGTACTTC
TRBJ1-4 TRBV11-2 - - CASSTSEGGKANEKLFF TGTGCCAGCAGTACCTCCGAGGGGGGGAAAGCAAATGAAAAACTGTTTTTT
TRBJ2-7 TRBV2 TRBD2 - CASSPRTSGRFYEQYF TGTGCCAGCAGTCCCCGGACTAGCGGGAGGTTTTACGAGCAGTACTTC
TRBJ2-1 TRBV5-4 TRBD2 - CASSLGAGGFNEQFF TGTGCCAGCAGCTTGGGAGCGGGAGGGTTCAATGAGCAGTTCTTC
TRBJ1-3 TRBV2 - - CASSVGRTSGNTIYF TGTGCCAGCAGTGTTGGCCGAACCTCTGGAAACACCATATATTTT
TRBJ2-2 TRBV10-3 - - CAISEVPKPSTGELFF TGTGCCATCAGTGAAGTCCCTAAGCCTTCGACCGGGGAGCTGTTTTTT
TRBJ1-3 TRBV5-5 - once CASSLEGIAGNTIYF TGTGCCAGCAGCTTGGAGGGCATAGCTGGAAACACCATATATTTT
TRBJ1-1 TRBV6-6 - - CASTDRMNTEAFF TGTGCCAGCACTGACAGGATGAACACTGAAGCTTTCTTT
TRBJ2-7 TRBV10-1 TRBD2 - CASSASGQYEQYF TGCGCCAGCAGTGCTAGCGGACAATACGAGCAGTACTTC
TRBJ1-4 TRBV4-2 - - CASSQDRKANEKLFF TGTGCCAGCAGCCAAGACAGGAAGGCTAATGAAAAACTGTTTTTT
TRBJ1-1 TRBV6-1 - - CASSEVSRGGEAFF TGTGCCAGCAGTGAAGTCAGCAGAGGGGGGGAAGCTTTCTTT
TRBJ2-7 TRBV6-1 TRBD2 - CASSEWGGRSEQYF TGTGCCAGCAGTGAATGGGGGGGGAGGTCCGAGCAGTACTTC
TRBJ2-4 TRBV28 - - CASTLSGEGDIQYF TGTGCCAGCACCTTATCAGGGGAAGGGGACATTCAGTACTTC
TRBJ1-5 TRBV6-6 TRBD1 - CASSWDRVDQPQHF TGTGCCAGCAGTTGGGACAGGGTTGATCAGCCCCAGCATTTT
TRBJ1-5 TRBV18 TRBD1 - CASSPGQGVWRNQPQHF TGTGCCAGCTCACCGGGACAGGGGGTTTGGCGCAATCAGCCCCAGCATTTT
TRBJ2-1 TRBV27 TRBD2 - CASSRLTSGRSGEQFF TGTGCCAGCAGCCGGTTGACTAGCGGGAGATCGGGAGAGCAGTTCTTC
TRBJ2-7 TRBV19 - few CASSIDWGRSDEQYF TGTGCCAGTAGTATAGATTGGGGGCGATCGGACGAGCAGTACTTC
TRBJ1-6 TRBV30 TRBD1 - CAWSRGTGDNSPLHF TGTGCCTGGAGCCGGGGGACAGGGGATAATTCACCCCTCCACTTT
TRBJ1-1 TRBV7-6 - - CASSLGGGPEAFF TGTGCCAGCAGCTTAGGGGGCGGTCCTGAAGCTTTCTTT
TRBJ2-1 TRBV6-1 - - CATPRAGLVDNEQFF TGTGCCACCCCCCGGGCAGGCCTCGTGGACAATGAGCAGTTCTTC
TRBJ2-7 TRBV5-1 - - CASSLRESYEQYF TGCGCCAGCAGCTTACGGGAGTCCTACGAGCAGTACTTC
TRBJ2-7 TRBV7-9 TRBD1 - CASTFRTGDPYEQYF TGTGCCAGCACCTTTCGAACAGGGGACCCCTACGAGCAGTACTTC
TRBJ1-5 TRBV12-2 - - CASRGTGVSNQPQHF TGTGCAAGTCGCGGGACAGGGGTTAGCAATCAGCCCCAGCATTTT
TRBJ2-7 TRBV6-1 - - CASSEGTRHAYEQYF TGTGCCAGCAGTGAAGGGACAAGACACGCCTACGAGCAGTACTTC
TRBJ2-2 TRBV29-1 - - CSVVVRAGGTGELFF TGCAGCGTTGTCGTGAGGGCCGGGGGCACCGGGGAGCTGTTTTTT
TRBJ1-1 TRBV9 - few CASSVGMNTEAFF TGTGCCAGCAGCGTAGGCATGAACACTGAAGCTTTCTTT
TRBJ2-2 TRBV6-6 - few CASRPSTGELFF TGTGCCAGCAGACCCAGCACCGGGGAGCTGTTTTTT
TRBJ2-5 TRBV5-1 - - CASSLHSGRTLQETQYF TGCGCCAGCAGCTTGCATTCAGGGAGGACCCTCCAAGAGACCCAGTACTTC
TRBJ1-2 TRBV5-4 TRBD1 - CASSLTSGQVYGYTF TGTGCCAGCAGCTTGACCTCGGGACAGGTCTATGGCTACACCTTC
TRBJ2-7 TRBV7-2 - - CASSRSRERSYEQYF TGTGCCAGCAGCCGTTCGAGGGAGAGATCCTACGAGCAGTACTTC
TRBJ2-1 TRBV5-4 - - CASSDLNDEQFF TGTGCCAGCAGCGATCTGAACGATGAGCAGTTCTTC
TRBJ1-5 TRBV28 TRBD1 - CASRTGGQPQHF TGTGCCAGCCGGACAGGGGGTCAGCCCCAGCATTTT
TRBJ2-6 TRBV7-9 - - CASSLQVPGANVLTF TGTGCCAGCAGCTTACAAGTGCCTGGGGCCAACGTCCTGACTTTC
TRBJ1-5 TRBV30 - - CAWNVYQDQPQHF TGTGCCTGGAACGTTTATCAAGATCAGCCCCAGCATTTT
TRBJ2-2 TRBV9 - few CASSVGGSGELFF TGTGCCAGCAGCGTAGGGGGATCAGGGGAGCTGTTTTTT
TRBJ2-7 TRBV6-5 - - CASSYGISAEQYF TGTGCCAGCAGTTACGGCATTTCTGCGGAGCAGTACTTC
TRBJ1-3 TRBV7-8 - - CASSSTAPFGNTIYF TGTGCCAGCAGCTCGACAGCCCCTTTCGGAAACACCATATATTTT
TRBJ1-2 TRBV2 - few CASRAGYTF TGTGCCAGTCGGGCCGGCTACACCTTC
TRBJ2-3 TRBV7-9 TRBD1 - CASSLGDRVTDTQYF TGTGCCAGCAGCTTAGGGGACAGGGTCACAGATACGCAGTATTTT
TRBJ1-1 TRBV6-5 - - CASSDVSPEAFF TGTGCCAGCAGTGATGTGTCCCCTGAAGCTTTCTTT
TRBJ1-1 TRBV7-2 - - CASSLGPGRNTEAFF TGTGCCAGCAGCTTAGGCCCGGGGAGGAACACTGAAGCTTTCTTT
TRBJ1-1 TRBV7-6 TRBD1 - CASSSKGWGQGASEAFF TGTGCCAGCAGCTCAAAAGGATGGGGACAGGGGGCTTCTGAAGCTTTCTTT
TRBJ2-5 TRBV28 TRBD2 - CASSLGSGRGETQYF TGTGCCAGCAGTTTAGGTAGCGGGAGGGGAGAGACCCAGTACTTC
TRBJ1-4 TRBV10-3 - once CAIRSKLSEEKLFF TGTGCCATCAGGTCAAAACTCTCGGAGGAAAAACTGTTTTTT
TRBJ2-1 TRBV9 - once CASSVDTRLGEQFF TGTGCCAGCAGCGTAGATACTCGTTTGGGAGAGCAGTTCTTC
TRBJ2-7 TRBV2 - - CASRDESGHYEQYF TGTGCCAGCAGGGACGAGTCGGGCCACTACGAGCAGTACTTC
TRBJ2-3 TRBV7-2 TRBD2 - CASSLAGTSGQVMQYF TGTGCCAGCAGCTTAGCCGGGACTAGCGGGCAAGTTATGCAGTATTTT
TRBJ2-3 TRBV19 - once CASSSPGLFTDTQYF TGTGCCAGTAGCTCGCCGGGACTTTTCACAGATACGCAGTATTTT